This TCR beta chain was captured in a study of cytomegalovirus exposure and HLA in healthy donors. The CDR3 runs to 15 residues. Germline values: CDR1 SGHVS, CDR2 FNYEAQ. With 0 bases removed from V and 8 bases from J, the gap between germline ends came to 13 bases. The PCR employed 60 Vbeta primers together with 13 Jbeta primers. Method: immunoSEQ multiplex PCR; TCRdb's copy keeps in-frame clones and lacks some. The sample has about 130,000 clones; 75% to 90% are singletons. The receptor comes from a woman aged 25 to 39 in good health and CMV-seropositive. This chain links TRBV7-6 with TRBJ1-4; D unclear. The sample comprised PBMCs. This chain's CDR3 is CASSLAAGRGEKLFF. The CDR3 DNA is TGTGCCAGCAGCTTAGCGGCGGGGAGAGGGGAAAAACTGTTTTTT.